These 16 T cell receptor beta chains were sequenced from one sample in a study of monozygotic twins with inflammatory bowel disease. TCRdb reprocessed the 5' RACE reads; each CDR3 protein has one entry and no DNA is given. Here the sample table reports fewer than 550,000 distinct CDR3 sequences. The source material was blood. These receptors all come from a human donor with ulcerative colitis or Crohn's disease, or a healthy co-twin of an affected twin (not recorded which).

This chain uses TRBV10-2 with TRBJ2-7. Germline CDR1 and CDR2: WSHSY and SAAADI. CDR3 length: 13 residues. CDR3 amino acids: CASVSGSPYEQYF.

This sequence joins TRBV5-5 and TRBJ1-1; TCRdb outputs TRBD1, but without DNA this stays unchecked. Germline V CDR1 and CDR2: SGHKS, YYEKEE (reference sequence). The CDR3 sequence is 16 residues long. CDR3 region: CASSPGGPLLNTEAFF.

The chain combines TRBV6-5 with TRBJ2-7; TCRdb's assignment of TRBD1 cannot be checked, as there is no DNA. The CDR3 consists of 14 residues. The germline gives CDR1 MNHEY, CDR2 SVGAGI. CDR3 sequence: CASSYSNQGNEQYF.

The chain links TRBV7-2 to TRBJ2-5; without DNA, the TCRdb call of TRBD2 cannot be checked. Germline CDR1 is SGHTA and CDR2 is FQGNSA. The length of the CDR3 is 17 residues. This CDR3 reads CASSGKWLAGDQETQYF.

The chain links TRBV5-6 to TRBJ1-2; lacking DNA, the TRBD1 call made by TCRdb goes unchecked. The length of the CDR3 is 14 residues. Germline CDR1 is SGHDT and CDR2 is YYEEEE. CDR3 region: CASSILGQGNGYTF.

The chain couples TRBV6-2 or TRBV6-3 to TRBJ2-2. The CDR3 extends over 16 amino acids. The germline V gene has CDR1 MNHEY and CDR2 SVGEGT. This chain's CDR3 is CASSYSTRLNTGELFF.

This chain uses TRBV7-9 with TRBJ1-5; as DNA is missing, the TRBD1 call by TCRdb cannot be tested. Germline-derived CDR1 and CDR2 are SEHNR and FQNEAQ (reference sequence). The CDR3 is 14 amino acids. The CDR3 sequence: CASSLGQGMEPQHF.

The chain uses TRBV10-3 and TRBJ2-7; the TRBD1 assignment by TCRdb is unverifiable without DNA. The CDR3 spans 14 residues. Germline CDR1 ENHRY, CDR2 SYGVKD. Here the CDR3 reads CAITRDRASYEQYF.

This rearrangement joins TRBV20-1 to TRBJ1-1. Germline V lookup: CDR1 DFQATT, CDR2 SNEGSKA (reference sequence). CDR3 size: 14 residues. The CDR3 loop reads CSARDVAMNTEAFF.

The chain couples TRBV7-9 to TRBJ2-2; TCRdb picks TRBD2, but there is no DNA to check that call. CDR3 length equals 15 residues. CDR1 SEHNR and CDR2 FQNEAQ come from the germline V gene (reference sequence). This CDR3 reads CASSLGGRNTGELFF.

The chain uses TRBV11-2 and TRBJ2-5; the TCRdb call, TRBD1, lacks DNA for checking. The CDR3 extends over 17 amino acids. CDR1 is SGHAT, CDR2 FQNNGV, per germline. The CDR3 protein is CASSLSRGGSYQETQYF.

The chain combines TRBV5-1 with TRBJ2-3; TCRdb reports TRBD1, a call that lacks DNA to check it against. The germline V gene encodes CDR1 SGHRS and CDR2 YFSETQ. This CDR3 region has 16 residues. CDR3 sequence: CASREQTGGYTDTQYF. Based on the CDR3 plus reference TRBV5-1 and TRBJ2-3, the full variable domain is KAGVTQTPRYLIKTRGQQVTLSCSPISGHRSVSWYQQTPGQGLQFLFEYFSETQRNKGNFPGRFSGRQFSNSRSEMNVSTLELGDSALYLCASREQTGGYTDTQYFGPGTRLTVL.

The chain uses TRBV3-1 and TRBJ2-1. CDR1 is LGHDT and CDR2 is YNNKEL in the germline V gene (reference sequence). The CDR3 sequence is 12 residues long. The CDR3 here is CASSLIYGEQFF.

The CDR3 sequence is CSARGRRQNYGYTF. V usage is TRBV20-1 and J usage is TRBJ1-2. The germline V gene has CDR1 DFQATT and CDR2 SNEGSKA (reference sequence). CDR3 size: 14 residues.

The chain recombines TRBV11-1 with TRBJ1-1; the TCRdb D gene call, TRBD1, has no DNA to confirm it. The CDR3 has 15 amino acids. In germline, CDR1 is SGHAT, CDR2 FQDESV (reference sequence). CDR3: CVSSSWAGSNTEAFF. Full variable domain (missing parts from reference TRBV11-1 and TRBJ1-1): EAEVAQSPRYKITEKSQAVAFWCDPISGHATLYWYRQILGQGPELLVQFQDESVVDDSQLPKDRFSAERLKGVDSTLKIQPAELGDSAMYLCVSSSWAGSNTEAFFGQGTRLTVV.

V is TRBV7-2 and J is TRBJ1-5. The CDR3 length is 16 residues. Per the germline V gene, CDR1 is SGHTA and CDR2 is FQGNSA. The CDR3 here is CASSSKGLEGYQLQHF.